This is a list of T cell receptor beta chains from one sample in a study of T-cell reconstitution after alpha-beta-depleted transplantation in children. Each CDR3 protein is one row after TCRdb ran MiXCR on the PCR reads. The table includes 330,000 or so distinct CDR3 sequences, roughly 7.8% detected once. The specimen was peripheral blood, collected 360 days after TCRalphabeta/CD19-depleted stem cell transplant. All receptors come from a female patient aged 2-15 years who had a stem cell transplant for Fanconi anemia, so the T cells may come from the graft donor. CDR3s include the opening cysteine and the closing phenylalanine or tryptophan. Fields, in order: V gene, D gene, clone size, J gene, CDR3 DNA, CDR3 protein. D genes are given only for firm matches. Rows may omit the clone size; those that give it use once, few, many or a size class.

TRBV3-1	.	.	TRBJ1-1	TGTGCCAGCAGCCAAGTCATGGGAGGGACTGAAGCTTTCTTT	CASSQVMGGTEAFF
TRBV12-3/TRBV12-4	.	many	TRBJ1-2	TGTGCCAGCAGTCCTACCGACAGCTATGGCTACACCTTC	CASSPTDSYGYTF
TRBV2	.	many	TRBJ2-2	TGTGCCAGCGCCGGGCTAGCCGGCACCGGGGAGCTGTTTTTT	CASAGLAGTGELFF
TRBV28	.	many	TRBJ1-2	TGTGCCAGCAGTTGGACATCATACTATGGCTACACCTTC	CASSWTSYYGYTF
TRBV20-1	.	few	TRBJ2-5	TGCAGTGCTGCTGCGGCCGTCTGGGAGACCCAGTACTTC	CSAAAAVWETQYF
TRBV6-1	TRBD1	many	TRBJ2-1	TGTGCCAGCAGAGGACAGGGACCATACAATGAGCAGTTCTTC	CASRGQGPYNEQFF
TRBV7-9	.	many	TRBJ1-2	TGTGCCAGCAGCTCCCTACCTAACTATGGCTACACCTTC	CASSSLPNYGYTF
TRBV9	TRBD1	many	TRBJ2-6	TGTGCCAGCAGCGTAAGTGTGGGACAGGGAAATGGGGCCAACGTCCTGACTTTC	CASSVSVGQGNGANVLTF
TRBV12-3/TRBV12-4	.	many	TRBJ1-2	TGTGCCAGCGCTCCTGCCGGGACACCGGGTTACTATGGCTACACCTTC	CASAPAGTPGYYGYTF
TRBV7-7	TRBD1	.	TRBJ2-2	TGTGCCAGCAGTCAGACAGGGACCCCCACCGGGGAGCTGTTTTTT	CASSQTGTPTGELFF
TRBV5-1	TRBD2	.	TRBJ2-5	TGCGCCAGCAGCTTGGCAGGACTAGGGGCCGGGACCCAGTACTTC	CASSLAGLGAGTQYF
TRBV20-1	TRBD2	few	TRBJ2-1	TGCAGTGCTAGGCGGACTAGCACCGCAAGCTCCTACAATGAGCAGTTCTTC	CSARRTSTASSYNEQFF
TRBV4-2	.	few	TRBJ1-2	TGTGCCAGCAGCCAAGATGAATGGGCCTCTAACTATGGCTACACCTTC	CASSQDEWASNYGYTF
TRBV7-2	.	.	TRBJ2-7	TGTGCCAGCAGCTCCCCCTCCCCCGAGCAGTACTTC	CASSSPSPEQYF
TRBV6-2/TRBV6-3	.	.	TRBJ2-1	TGTGCCAGCAGACAGGACCTATACAATGAGCAGTTCTTC	CASRQDLYNEQFF
TRBV7-9	.	.	TRBJ1-1	TGTGCCAGCAGCACCGGGTTCCTGGGTGAAGCTTTCTTT	CASSTGFLGEAFF
TRBV11-2	.	many	TRBJ2-1	TGTGCCAGCAGTCTGGTGGGGTACTACAATGAGCAGTTCTTC	CASSLVGYYNEQFF
TRBV5-1	.	many	TRBJ2-3	TGCGCCAGCAGCTTGCTGGTATCCCAGGGCACAGATACGCAGTATTTT	CASSLLVSQGTDTQYF
TRBV28	TRBD1	many	TRBJ2-4	TGTGCCAGCAGTTCCGCGTTCTTGGACAGGTGGAGAGAGTATGAGAAAAACATTCAGTACTTC	CASSSAFLDRWREYEKNIQYF
TRBV4-2	TRBD2	many	TRBJ2-3	TGTGCCAGCAGCCAAGACGGACTAGCGGGGGAGTTCACAGATACGCAGTATTTT	CASSQDGLAGEFTDTQYF
TRBV9	TRBD1	.	TRBJ1-3	TGTGCCAGCAGCGCATACTTCCTCCGGGACAGAGGAAACACCATATATTTT	CASSAYFLRDRGNTIYF
TRBV7-8	.	few	TRBJ2-1	TGTGCCAGCAGCTTAGATCCTGGGACCCAAGAGGGGAATGAGCAGTTCTTC	CASSLDPGTQEGNEQFF
TRBV4-3	TRBD2	many	TRBJ2-2	TGCGCCAGCAGCCTTGGTAGCGGGGGGGCCCATGGCGGGGAGCTGTTTTTT	CASSLGSGGAHGGELFF